Reported below is one T cell receptor beta chain. Its antigen is currently unknown. Every participating donor contributed around 9.5 milliliters of peripheral blood through a draw. This record comes from a study of blood T cells in healthy people across ages. Study-wide results and caveats: While age rose, TCR beta diversity per million T cells dropped in a roughly linear way.

The CDR3 has 19 residues. Trimming removed 1 base at V and 3 bases at J, with 24 bases between. Germline V gene sequence: CDR1 SGDLS, CDR2 YYNGEE. A second PCR of roughly 7 to 11 cycles used a sample-barcoded 5' primer and a J-beta primer mix. Each CDR3 protein is one row after TCRdb ran MiXCR on the 5' RACE reads. The table includes about 830,000 distinct CDR3 sequences, around two thirds detected once. The sequencing sample was made of blood. The TCR was taken from a man aged 25-45 years in good health. V and J are TRBV9 and TRBJ2-3; the D gene is possibly TRBD2 (8 bases). CDR3 in amino acids: CASSVMETSGGGRTDTQYF. The CDR3, as DNA: TGTGCCAGCAGCGTAATGGAAACTAGCGGAGGGGGCAGGACAGATACGCAGTATTTT.